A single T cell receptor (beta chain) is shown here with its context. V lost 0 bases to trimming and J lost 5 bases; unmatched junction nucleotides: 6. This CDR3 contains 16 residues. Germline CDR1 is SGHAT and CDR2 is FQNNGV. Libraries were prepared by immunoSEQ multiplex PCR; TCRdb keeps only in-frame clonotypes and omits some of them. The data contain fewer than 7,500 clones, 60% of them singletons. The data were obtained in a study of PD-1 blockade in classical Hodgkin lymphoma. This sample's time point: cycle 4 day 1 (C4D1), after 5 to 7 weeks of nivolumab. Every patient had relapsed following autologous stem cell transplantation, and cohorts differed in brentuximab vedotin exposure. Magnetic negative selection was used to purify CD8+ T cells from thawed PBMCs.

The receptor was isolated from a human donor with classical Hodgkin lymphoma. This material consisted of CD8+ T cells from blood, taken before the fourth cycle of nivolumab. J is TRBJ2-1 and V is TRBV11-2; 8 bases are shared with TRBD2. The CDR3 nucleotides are TGTGCCAGCAGCTTAGATCTCGGGAGGGCTGACAATGAGCAGTTCTTC. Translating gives CASSLDLGRADNEQFF. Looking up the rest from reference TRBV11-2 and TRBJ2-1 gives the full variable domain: EAGVAQSPRYKIIEKRQSVAFWCNPISGHATLYWYQQILGQGPKLLIQFQNNGVVDDSQLPKDRFSAERLKGVDSTLKIQPAKLEDSAVYLCASSLDLGRADNEQFFGPGTRLTVL.